The 6 T cell receptor beta chains presented below share a single source sample, sequenced in a study of blood T cells in healthy people across ages. The use of a sample-barcoded 5' primer and a J-beta primer mix characterized a second PCR of about 6 to 12 cycles. A single record per CDR3 protein comes from TCRdb applying MiXCR to the 5' RACE reads. The table includes about 640,000 distinct CDR3 sequences, 58% detected once. The sequenced sample was blood. These receptors were collected from a man between 60 and 70 years old in good health.

The table lists this clonotype with many counts. The V and J genes are TRBV24-1 and TRBJ2-5; 8 bases map to TRBD1. The CDR3 spans 14 residues. Losses at the gene ends were 5 bases for V and 5 bases for J; bases not matched to a gene: 6. The V gene's germline CDR1 is KGHDR and CDR2 SFDVKD. The CDR3 nucleotides are TGTGCCACCAGTGCACAGGGGGTCAGGGAGACCCAGTACTTC. Its translation is CATSAQGVRETQYF.

This chain connects TRBV29-1 to TRBJ1-2; 7 bases are shared with TRBD1. CDR1 SQVTM and CDR2 ANQGSEA come from the germline V gene. This CDR3 has 14 amino acids. V dropped 6 bases and J dropped 0; count of bases not matched to a gene: 7. Written as DNA, the CDR3 is TGCAGCGTGACCCCGGGACAGACTAACTATGGCTACACCTTC. Its protein is CSVTPGQTNYGYTF.

DNA of the CDR3: TGTGCCAGCAGTCGAACCGGGACGGCACTGTTCTTC. Encoded protein: CASSRTGTALFF. This chain links TRBV12-3 or TRBV12-4 with TRBJ2-1; D may match TRBD1 or TRBD2 (5 bases each). The length of the CDR3 is 12 residues. Deletions cut 5 bases from V and 15 bases from J, with 17 bases between.

This sequence joins TRBV29-1 and TRBJ1-2; TRBD1 is a possible D gene (5 bases). This CDR3 contains 12 residues. The V end lost 4 bases, the J end lost 8 bases, and 14 bases lay between the germline ends. Germline lookup yields CDR1 SQVTM and CDR2 ANQGSEA. DNA of the CDR3: TGCAGCGTTGCTCGGGGACCGGAGGGCTACACCTTC. Amino acids: CSVARGPEGYTF.

This chain joins TRBV5-1 and TRBJ2-5, with TRBD2 matching 8 bases. CDR1 and CDR2 from the germline V gene are SGHRS and YFSETQ. This CDR3 region has 16 residues. V trimming: 0 bases; J trimming: 5 bases; junction bases outside the gene matches: 9. The CDR3 region is CASSLARGGRWETQYF. CDR3 DNA sequence: TGCGCCAGCAGCTTGGCACGGGGGGGCCGGTGGGAGACCCAGTACTTC.

This clonotype was seen more than once but under ten times. The chain combines TRBV5-1 with TRBJ2-1; 13 bases fit TRBD2. Germline assignment: CDR1 SGHRS and CDR2 YFSETQ. V was pared by 4 bases and J by 6 bases, with 7 bases of the junction left unmatched. The CDR3 sequence is 16 residues long. The CDR3 is CASSALTSGGPNEQFF. CDR3 nucleotides: TGCGCCAGCAGCGCCCTGACTAGCGGGGGGCCCAATGAGCAGTTCTTC.